Listed below are T cell receptor beta chains from one sample, sequenced in a study of cytomegalovirus exposure and HLA in healthy donors. TCRdb's table, derived via immunoSEQ multiplex PCR, lists solely in-frame clones and lacks some. This table holds about 160,000 clones, approximately 80% found once. Sequenced: PBMCs. These receptors were obtained from a middle-aged man in good health and CMV-seropositive. Both conserved end residues are part of each CDR3. D genes are given only for firm matches. Clone size appears in some rows only: once, few, many, or a class for an expanded clone.

cdr3_nt	cdr3_aa	v_call	j_call	d_call	clone_size
TGTGCCACCAGCAGAGTTTGGGGGGTGAACACCGGGGAGCTGTTTTTT	CATSRVWGVNTGELFF	TRBV15	TRBJ2-2	-	-
TGTGCCAGCAGCTTGATGAGGTCGAACACCGGGGAGCTGTTTTTT	CASSLMRSNTGELFF	TRBV11-2	TRBJ2-2	-	once
TGTGCCAGCAGGGGGGCAAACTATGGCTACACCTTC	CASRGANYGYTF	TRBV28	TRBJ1-2	-	-
TGCGCCAGCAGTCAATCAAGGAGGGGCACAGATACGCAGTATTTT	CASSQSRRGTDTQYF	TRBV23-1	TRBJ2-3	-	-
TGTGCCAGCAGCTTACGGCAGGCCTACGAGCAGTACTTC	CASSLRQAYEQYF	TRBV5-6	TRBJ2-7	-	-
TGTGCCAGCAGCCCCGGGACAGCGAATCAGCCCCAGCATTTT	CASSPGTANQPQHF	TRBV11-2	TRBJ1-5	TRBD1	-
TGTGCCATCAGTGAGTCCCTAAGCGGGAGGGCCCCCGAGCAGTACTTC	CAISESLSGRAPEQYF	TRBV10-3	TRBJ2-7	TRBD2	-
TGCGCCAGCAGCCAAGTACAGGGTGTGACAGATACGCAGTATTTT	CASSQVQGVTDTQYF	TRBV4-1	TRBJ2-3	-	-
TGTGCCAGCAGTTTAGGGGGGTATGGCTACACCTTC	CASSLGGYGYTF	TRBV28	TRBJ1-2	-	-
TGCAGTGCCCAGAGACTGGATGAGCAGTTCTTC	CSAQRLDEQFF	TRBV20-1	TRBJ2-1	-	-
TGCAGCGTTGAACCGACTAGCGGGGGGGCAGATACGCAGTATTTT	CSVEPTSGGADTQYF	TRBV29-1	TRBJ2-3	TRBD2	-
TGTGCCATCAGCCGCGAAACTTACGAGCAGTACTTC	CAISRETYEQYF	TRBV10-3	TRBJ2-7	-	-
TGCGCCAGCAGCTTGGGGGCAGACAGGACAGATACGCAGTATTTT	CASSLGADRTDTQYF	TRBV5-1	TRBJ2-3	-	-
TGTGCCAGCAGTTACGGGCTCAAAGACAATGAGCAGTTCTTC	CASSYGLKDNEQFF	TRBV6-6	TRBJ2-1	-	once
TGTGCCAGCCGGTCGCGGGGGGGAGGCGAGCAGTACTTC	CASRSRGGGEQYF	TRBV5-8	TRBJ2-7	TRBD2	-
TGTGCCAGCAGCTCAGGGGACCGAACTAATGAAAAACTGTTTTTT	CASSSGDRTNEKLFF	TRBV5-6	TRBJ1-4	-	-
TGTGCCAGCAGGCCCGGACAGGGAAACTCTGGCTACACCTTC	CASRPGQGNSGYTF	TRBV2	TRBJ1-2	TRBD1	-
TGCGCCAGCAGCCCGAGGACTAGCGGGAGGGACTCCTACAATGAGCAGTTCTTC	CASSPRTSGRDSYNEQFF	TRBV5-1	TRBJ2-1	TRBD2	-
TGTGCCAGCAGTTTAGCTCCGACGCCGGGGACTGAAGCTTTCTTT	CASSLAPTPGTEAFF	TRBV27	TRBJ1-1	-	-
TGTGCCAGCAGCTCAGTGAGGGCCCCTGAAAAACTGTTTTTT	CASSSVRAPEKLFF	TRBV11-1	TRBJ1-4	-	-
TGTGCCAGCAGTAGGGACAGGTCCTCGGGCTACACCTTC	CASSRDRSSGYTF	TRBV6-5	TRBJ1-2	TRBD1	-
TGTGCCAGCAGTCCCATAGCGGGAGTCGAGCAGTACTTC	CASSPIAGVEQYF	TRBV6-6	TRBJ2-7	TRBD2	few
TGTGCCAGCAGCGGGGGCGGACCCACTAACTATGGCTACACCTTC	CASSGGGPTNYGYTF	TRBV5-4	TRBJ1-2	-	once
TGTGCCAGTAGTATAGTCTCGACAGAAGAAGAGACCCAGTACTTC	CASSIVSTEEETQYF	TRBV19	TRBJ2-5	-	-
TGTGCCTGGAGTTTAGGGGCCGGAAACACCATATATTTT	CAWSLGAGNTIYF	TRBV30	TRBJ1-3	-	-
TGTGCCAGCAGTTACGGGGGCATGAACACTGAAGCTTTCTTT	CASSYGGMNTEAFF	TRBV6-5	TRBJ1-1	-	-
TGTGCCAGCCGAGGGGGGGTCCTAACAGATACGCAGTATTTT	CASRGGVLTDTQYF	TRBV19	TRBJ2-3	-	-
TGTGCCAGCAGCCCCCGTCCGAACGAGTACAATGAGCAGTTCTTC	CASSPRPNEYNEQFF	TRBV7-9	TRBJ2-1	-	-
TGTGCCAGCAGTTCACTATTACAGGAATACTACACCTTC	CASSSLLQEYYTF	TRBV28	TRBJ1-2	-	-
TGTGCCAGCAGCATACAAGACTCCGAGCAGTACTTC	CASSIQDSEQYF	TRBV5-6	TRBJ2-7	-	-
TGCGCCAGCAGCCAAGATTCACAGACCTTCTATGACTACACCTTC	CASSQDSQTFYDYTF	TRBV4-3	TRBJ1-2	-	-
TGTGCCAGTAGTGGGGACAGGGATCAGTTTACCGGGGAGCTGTTTTTT	CASSGDRDQFTGELFF	TRBV19	TRBJ2-2	TRBD1	-
TGTGCCAGCAGGGGACAGGGGAATCAGCCCCAGCATTTT	CASRGQGNQPQHF	TRBV2	TRBJ1-5	TRBD1	-
TGTGCCAGCTCAGGGACTGCAACTAATGAAAAACTGTTTTTT	CASSGTATNEKLFF	TRBV18	TRBJ1-4	-	-
TGTGCCAGCAGCCCGGGACTAGCGGGAAGCGAGCAGTACTTC	CASSPGLAGSEQYF	TRBV4-2	TRBJ2-7	TRBD2	-
TGTGCCAGCAGCTTAGGCCCCAGGGCGGAAGGCTACACCTTC	CASSLGPRAEGYTF	TRBV7-2	TRBJ1-2	-	-
TGTGCCAGCAGCTTAAGATCGCGGGGGGTTATTTACAATGAGCAGTTCTTC	CASSLRSRGVIYNEQFF	TRBV7-3	TRBJ2-1	TRBD2	-
TGTGCCAGCAGCTTCAGTAGCGGGGAGAACAATGAGCAGTTCTTC	CASSFSSGENNEQFF	TRBV7-2	TRBJ2-1	TRBD2	once
TGTGCCAGCAGTTTAGGACAGCAGCCCTACGAGCAGTACTTC	CASSLGQQPYEQYF	TRBV28	TRBJ2-7	-	once
TGTGCTAGCACCCCGGACAGGAGCTCCTACAATGAACAGTTCTTC	CASTPDRSSYNEQFF	TRBV7-7	TRBJ2-1	TRBD1	-
TGTGCCAGCAGTCCCCCGGGACTAGCGCCCTCTGAGCAGTACTTC	CASSPPGLAPSEQYF	TRBV28	TRBJ2-7	TRBD2	-
TGCGCCAGCAGCCAAATTGACTTAATCTCCTACAATGAGCAGTTCTTC	CASSQIDLISYNEQFF	TRBV4-1	TRBJ2-1	-	-
TGTGCCTGGACCGAACAGGGATACATGAACACTGAAGCTTTCTTT	CAWTEQGYMNTEAFF	TRBV30	TRBJ1-1	-	-
TGTGCCAGCAGCAGAGGACAGGGCGGGCAAGAGACCCAGTACTTC	CASSRGQGGQETQYF	TRBV5-4	TRBJ2-5	TRBD1	-
TGTGCCAGCAGCCCTGGACTTAGCACAGATACGCAGTATTTT	CASSPGLSTDTQYF	TRBV7-8	TRBJ2-3	-	-
TGTGCCAGCAGTCCGGGACAGCTATCACCCCTCCACTTT	CASSPGQLSPLHF	TRBV6-6	TRBJ1-6	TRBD1	-